These T cell receptor beta chains were read from a single sample in a study of spatial heterogeneity in lung cancer. MiXCR, applied by TCRdb to the 5' RACE reads, yields one record per CDR3 protein. The sample consists of tens of thousands of distinct CDR3 sequences, about 10% of them appearing once. The source was PBMCs, collected at follow-up. These receptors were taken from a female donor with early-stage non-small cell lung cancer. The CDR3 runs from the conserved cysteine through the conserved F or W. The D gene is left open where the match is weak. Some rows have no size entry. The others give once, few or many, or a class for an expanded clone.

few | - | TRBJ1-4 | TRBV29-1 | TGCAGCGTACACACCGGTGGTGAAAAACTGTTTTTT | CSVHTGGEKLFF
many | - | TRBJ2-3 | TRBV6-5 | TGTGCCAGCAGTTACTACACAGGGTCAGATACGCAGTATTTT | CASSYYTGSDTQYF
- | - | TRBJ2-7 | TRBV6-1 | TGTGCCAGCAGTGAATGGGACTTGGGCCACGAGCAGTACTTC | CASSEWDLGHEQYF
few | - | TRBJ2-7 | TRBV19 | TGTGCCAGTAGTATAAAGCCGGGATTTTACGAGCAGTACTTC | CASSIKPGFYEQYF
many | TRBD2 | TRBJ2-1 | TRBV3-1 | TGTGCCAGCAGCCGAAACTCCGGGACTAGCGTCGGGCAGTTCTTC | CASSRNSGTSVGQFF
few | - | TRBJ1-5 | TRBV19 | TGTGCCAGTAACTCACGACAGCCCAATCAGCCCCAGCATTTT | CASNSRQPNQPQHF
few | TRBD1 | TRBJ1-1 | TRBV5-4 | TGTGCCAGCAGCCCCCGGACAGGGGGGCGAAACACTGAAGCTTTCTTT | CASSPRTGGRNTEAFF
many | TRBD1 | TRBJ1-6 | TRBV25-1 | TGTGCCAGCAGTGCCAGCGGGACAGGGAATTCACCCCTCCACTTT | CASSASGTGNSPLHF
few | - | TRBJ1-1 | TRBV29-1 | TGCAGCGTTACAGGGCTGGTGAACACTGAAGCTTTCTTT | CSVTGLVNTEAFF
many | - | TRBJ1-5 | TRBV7-9 | TGTGCCAGCAGCGAGGAGGTTAGCAATCAGCCCCAGCATTTT | CASSEEVSNQPQHF
few | TRBD1 | TRBJ1-2 | TRBV28 | TGTGCCAGCAACACCGATGGGACAGCGAATGGCTACACCTTC | CASNTDGTANGYTF
- | - | TRBJ1-2 | TRBV5-5 | TGTGCCAGCAGCCTCACCCCCGGGGGGCCGGATTTTGGCTACACCTTC | CASSLTPGGPDFGYTF
few | - | TRBJ2-2 | TRBV28 | TGTGCCAGCACCACCTTTGACACCGGGGAGCTGTTTTTT | CASTTFDTGELFF
many | - | TRBJ2-3 | TRBV5-1 | TGCGCCAGCAGCCTGGTTCGAGGCACAGATACGCAGTATTTT | CASSLVRGTDTQYF
- | TRBD2 | TRBJ2-3 | TRBV20-1 | TGCAGTGCTAGGGCGAGCGGGATCACAGATACGCAGTATTTT | CSARASGITDTQYF
many | - | TRBJ2-7 | TRBV23-1 | TGCGCCAGCAGTCTCGCGGGTTACGAGCAGTACTTC | CASSLAGYEQYF
- | TRBD1 | TRBJ2-7 | TRBV7-9 | TGTGCCAGCAGCTTACAGGGACAGGGAGGGTCCTACGAGCAGTACTTC | CASSLQGQGGSYEQYF
many | - | TRBJ2-3 | TRBV29-1 | TGCAGCGTCCGAAGAACAGATACGCAGTATTTT | CSVRRTDTQYF
many | TRBD1 | TRBJ2-1 | TRBV11-2 | TGTGCCAGCAGCTTATACCCGGGACAGGGCGAATTCAATGAGCAGTTCTTC | CASSLYPGQGEFNEQFF
- | TRBD1 | TRBJ2-5 | TRBV20-1 | TGCAGTGCCGGGGGGACAGGGGTAGAGGTGGAGACCCAGTACTTC | CSAGGTGVEVETQYF
many | - | TRBJ1-5 | TRBV12-3/TRBV12-4 | TGTGCCAGCAGTTTATCTCCCAGGGATGATCAGCCCCAGCATTTT | CASSLSPRDDQPQHF
many | - | TRBJ1-5 | TRBV9 | TGTGCCAGCAGCGTAGGGGCTGCGAGGGAGCCCCAGCATTTT | CASSVGAAREPQHF
- | - | TRBJ2-5 | TRBV12-3/TRBV12-4 | TGTGCCAGCAGTCTGACAGACGAAGAGACCCAGTACTTC | CASSLTDEETQYF
many | - | TRBJ1-4 | TRBV29-1 | TGCAGCGTCCTTTTGGCCCATCGGACAACTAATGAAAAACTGTTTTTT | CSVLLAHRTTNEKLFF
many | - | TRBJ2-3 | TRBV6-4 | TGTGCCAGCAGTACCGGACCATACACAGATACGCAGTATTTT | CASSTGPYTDTQYF
many | TRBD1 | TRBJ1-4 | TRBV6-5 | TGTGCCAGCCAAGGGACGGGACAGGAGGAAAAACTGTTTTTT | CASQGTGQEEKLFF
- | - | TRBJ2-5 | TRBV7-9 | TGTGCCAGCGAACAAGAGACCCAGTACTTC | CASEQETQYF
many | - | TRBJ2-5 | TRBV20-1 | TGCAGTGCTAGTCCCCGGGGGTTACAAGAGACCCAGTACTTC | CSASPRGLQETQYF
- | - | TRBJ2-1 | TRBV5-1 | TGCGCCAGCAGCTTGGATCCGGGGTCCTACAATGAGCAGTTCTTC | CASSLDPGSYNEQFF
many | TRBD2 | TRBJ2-3 | TRBV3-1 | TGTGCCAGCAGCCGGCTAGCGGGACTCACAGATACGCAGTATTTT | CASSRLAGLTDTQYF
few | - | TRBJ2-7 | TRBV11-2 | TGTGCCATCCGTAGCTTTACGGGCGAGCAGTACTTC | CAIRSFTGEQYF
many | TRBD2 | TRBJ2-1 | TRBV9 | TGTGCCAGCAGCGTAGACTCGCGGGGGAATTGGAATGAGCAGTTCTTC | CASSVDSRGNWNEQFF
many | - | TRBJ2-6 | TRBV11-2 | TGTGCCAGCAGCGGGCTCCCTTCTGGGGCCAACGTCCTGACTTTC | CASSGLPSGANVLTF